The clone carrying this T cell receptor beta chain was counted at least ten times. Its target is unknown. These data belong to a study of T cells in Graves' hyperthyroidism and ophthalmopathy. Points from the study as a whole: The model anticipated ophthalmopathy a median approximately six months pre-onset.

The CDR3 regions of TCR beta were amplified from RNA transcripts. The primer set for the first-round RT-PCR of the TCR CDR3 was HTBI. Via MiXCR, TCRdb re-called the multiplex PCR reads, giving one row per CDR3 protein. The sample shows roughly 500,000 distinct CDR3 sequences, about 14% of them seen only once. Deletions cut 2 bases from V and 3 bases from J, with 10 bases between. CDR1 is SEHNR and CDR2 is FQNEAQ in the germline V gene (reference sequence). The length of the CDR3 is 14 residues. V and J are TRBV7-9 and TRBJ2-5, with D uncertain. The sample taken for sequencing was blood. The TCR was taken from a young woman with Graves' hyperthyroidism that later progressed to Graves' ophthalmopathy. CDR3 protein: CASSLFPNKETQYF. CDR3 nucleotide sequence: TGTGCCAGCAGCTTATTTCCTAACAAAGAGACCCAGTACTTC. The variable domain in full, completed from reference TRBV7-9 and TRBJ2-5, reads DTGVSQNPRHKITKRGQNVTFRCDPISEHNRLYWYRQTLGQGPEFLTYFQNEAQLEKSRLLSDRFSAERPKGSFSTLEIQRTEQGDSAMYLCASSLFPNKETQYFGPGTRLLVL.